The 26 T cell receptor beta chains presented below share a single source sample, sequenced in a study of T cells after yellow fever vaccination. TCRdb re-called the 5' RACE reads through MiXCR, storing one row per CDR3 protein. The sample lists approximately 600,000 distinct CDR3 sequences, roughly 12% occurring once. Sequenced here: PBMCs, sampled on the day of the yellow fever booster vaccination. Receptors originate from a man between 25 and 39 years old who received the YFV17D yellow fever vaccine.

V usage is TRBV27 and J usage is TRBJ2-3; the D gene is possibly TRBD2 (6 bases). The V and J ends lost 8 bases and 2 bases respectively, with 11 bases between them. The CDR3 is made up of 13 amino acids. CDR1 is MNHEY, CDR2 SMNVEV, per germline (reference sequence). This CDR3 is CASLGGVTDTQYF. In nucleotides, the CDR3 is TGTGCCAGCCTTGGCGGGGTCACAGATACGCAGTATTTT.

This clonotype was seen a few times. The chain combines TRBV12-3 or TRBV12-4 with TRBJ1-1; D perhaps matches TRBD1 (5 bases). The CDR3 is 16 amino acids. Trimming removed 7 bases from V and 2 bases from J, with 20 bases in between. CDR3: CASTPLKGLGNTEAFF. The CDR3 DNA follows: TGTGCCAGCACCCCTCTGAAGGGGTTAGGAAACACTGAAGCTTTCTTT.

The genes are TRBV5-1 and TRBJ2-3; D may be TRBD2 (6 bases). This CDR3 spans 15 amino acids. Germline lookup yields CDR1 SGHRS and CDR2 YFSETQ. The germline V and J ends were trimmed by 5 bases and 2 bases, with 15 bases remaining between them. As DNA, the CDR3 is TGCGCCAGCAGGCCCGGGACTCACAACACAGATACGCAGTATTTT. The encoded protein is CASRPGTHNTDTQYF.

The rearrangement uses TRBV7-9 and TRBJ2-7; unclear D gene. The CDR3 has 14 residues. V was pared by 4 bases and J by 5 bases, with 15 bases between. The germline gives CDR1 SEHNR, CDR2 FQNEAQ (reference sequence). CDR3 protein: CASSSSNLVDEQYF. The CDR3 DNA follows: TGTGCCAGCAGCTCTTCAAATTTGGTAGACGAGCAGTACTTC. The full variable domain, with the rest looked up from reference TRBV7-9 and TRBJ2-7, is DTGVSQNPRHKITKRGQNVTFRCDPISEHNRLYWYRQTLGQGPEFLTYFQNEAQLEKSRLLSDRFSAERPKGSFSTLEIQRTEQGDSAMYLCASSSSNLVDEQYFGPGTRLTVT.

The V gene is TRBV4-3, the J gene TRBJ1-5; maybe TRBD1 (6 bases). CDR3 length: 16 residues. Looked up from germline, CDR1 is LGHNA and CDR2 is YSLEER. V shed 0 bases and J shed 6 bases, with 15 bases lying between them. CDR3 amino acids: CASSQERTGIGQPQHF. The CDR3 nucleotides are TGCGCCAGCAGCCAAGAGAGAACAGGGATAGGTCAGCCCCAGCATTTT.

This chain connects TRBV30 to TRBJ1-5; D ambiguous. V lost 4 bases, J lost 1 base, and 8 bases lay in between. The germline V gene encodes CDR1 GTSNPN and CDR2 SVGIG (reference sequence). The CDR3 has 13 residues. The CDR3: CAWTGGSNQPQHF. In DNA, the CDR3 is TGTGCCTGGACCGGCGGGAGCAATCAGCCCCAGCATTTT.

The rearrangement uses TRBV20-1 and TRBJ1-5, with D unresolved. The CDR3 length is 13 residues. From germline, CDR1 is DFQATT and CDR2 SNEGSKA (reference sequence). With 1 base removed from V and 5 bases from J, the gap between germline ends came to 9 bases. CDR3 in DNA: TGCAGTGCTAGAGGTAGCGGGCATCAGCCCCAGCATTTT. This encodes CSARGSGHQPQHF.

This clonotype came up a few times. The V gene is TRBV29-1, the J gene TRBJ2-3; 7 nucleotides line up with TRBD1. The CDR3 extends over 12 amino acids. V was clipped by 6 bases and J by 3 bases; unmatched bases: 3. Per germline, CDR1 SQVTM and CDR2 ANQGSEA. Here the CDR3 reads CSVDRETDTQYF. The CDR3 nucleotides read TGCAGCGTAGACAGGGAAACAGATACGCAGTATTTT.

This chain links TRBV5-1 with TRBJ2-1; D not certain. V gave up 8 bases and J gave up 2 bases, with 11 bases separating them. The CDR3 loop spans 13 amino acids. Germline V CDR1 and CDR2: SGHRS, YFSETQ. The CDR3 bases are TGCGCCAGTACCGTCGGAGCCTACAATGAGCAGTTCTTC. It is translated as CASTVGAYNEQFF.

This clonotype came up once. This chain joins TRBV18 and TRBJ2-3; tentatively, D is TRBD1 (6 bases). This CDR3 is 17 amino acids long. V dropped 4 bases and J dropped 2 bases, with 19 bases sitting between them. Germline CDR1 KGHSH, CDR2 LQKENI. CDR3 DNA: TGTGCCAGCTCACGGGGGCCCTCCGGCGTATACACAGATACGCAGTATTTT. Its translation is CASSRGPSGVYTDTQYF. The full variable domain, with the rest looked up from reference TRBV18 and TRBJ2-3, is NAGVMQNPRHLVRRRGQEARLRCSPMKGHSHVYWYRQLPEEGLKFMVYLQKENIIDESGMPKERFSAEFPKEGPSILRIQQVVRGDSAAYFCASSRGPSGVYTDTQYFGPGTRLTVL.

In its sample, this clonotype was seen a few times. CDR3 sequence reads: CSARVPTSQETQYF. The CDR3 DNA reads TGCAGTGCTAGGGTCCCGACCAGCCAAGAGACCCAGTACTTC. This sequence joins TRBV20-1 and TRBJ2-5, with D hard to call. The CDR3 covers 14 residues. Trimming left V 3 bases short and J 1 base short, with 12 bases between. The germline V gene encodes CDR1 DFQATT and CDR2 SNEGSKA (reference sequence).

The chain combines TRBV10-3 with TRBJ2-7, with D perhaps TRBD1 or TRBD2 (6 bases each). V lost 4 bases and J 6 bases, leaving 16 bases between the germline ends. This CDR3 has 14 residues. Germline V gene lookup returns CDR1 ENHRY and CDR2 SYGVKD. Here the CDR3 DNA reads TGTGCCATCAGTGCGGGGGCATTTATAACCGAGCAGTACTTC. It is translated as CAISAGAFITEQYF.

This clonotype was seen a few times. The chain has TRBV15 and TRBJ1-4; TRBD1 might be the D (5 bases). V was cut by 5 bases and J by 3 bases, with 10 bases left in between. The length of the CDR3 is 14 residues. Germline V gene lookup returns CDR1 LNHNV and CDR2 YYDKDF (reference sequence). The CDR3 region is CATSPAGANEKLFF. DNA of the CDR3: TGTGCCACCAGCCCAGCGGGGGCTAATGAAAAACTGTTTTTT.

This clonotype was seen a handful of times. This CDR3 reads CASSKALEMRPGEETQYF. CDR3 DNA: TGTGCCAGCAGCAAAGCCCTAGAGATGAGGCCCGGTGAAGAGACCCAGTACTTC. The chain is built from TRBV21-1 and TRBJ2-5; the listed D gene, TRBD2, was not tested against the DNA. TRBV21-1 represents a pseudogene. The CDR3 loop spans 18 amino acids.

This clonotype was seen only a few times. V and J are TRBV10-3 and TRBJ2-7, with D possibly TRBD2 on 5 matching bases. Trimming left V 6 bases short and J 8 bases short, with 20 bases between. Germline V lookup: CDR1 ENHRY, CDR2 SYGVKD. This CDR3 contains 14 residues. The CDR3 sequence: CAIRERSHPTKQYF. CDR3 coding DNA: TGTGCCATCAGGGAGCGGAGTCACCCTACGAAGCAGTACTTC.

This chain uses TRBV3-1 with TRBJ2-1, with TRBD2 matching over 9 bases. The CDR3 is 16 amino acids. The V and J ends lost 1 base and 7 bases, in that order; junction bases with no gene match: 8. Germline assignment: CDR1 LGHDT and CDR2 YNNKEL (reference sequence). CDR3 residues: CASSQGVAGVWNEQFF. The CDR3 nucleotides are TGTGCCAGCAGCCAAGGGGTAGCGGGAGTTTGGAATGAGCAGTTCTTC.

This clonotype was found a few times. V gene TRBV7-9 combines with J gene TRBJ2-4; 7 positions match TRBD2. The ends lost 11 bases at V and 6 bases at J; junction bases unmatched: 4. CDR1 SEHNR and CDR2 FQNEAQ come from the germline V gene (reference sequence). The CDR3 is 11 residues long. The CDR3 spells CAFIAGNIQYF. In DNA form, the CDR3 reads TGTGCCTTCATAGCGGGAAACATTCAGTACTTC.

The chain couples TRBV12-3 or TRBV12-4 to TRBJ1-2; D might be TRBD1 (5 bases). This CDR3 comprises 13 residues. Trimming took 5 bases from V and 4 from J, leaving 11 bases between them. The CDR3 DNA reads as TGTGCCAGCAGTGGGGCGTTGGTCTATGGCTACACCTTC. Its protein product is CASSGALVYGYTF.

This clonotype was observed a single time. V usage is TRBV12-3 or TRBV12-4 and J usage is TRBJ1-1; the D gene is possibly TRBD1 (5 bases). Trimming shortened V by 3 bases and J by 10 bases, and 9 bases separated the two germline ends. This CDR3 region has 11 residues. CDR3 region: CASSLPGGAFF. The CDR3, as DNA: TGTGCCAGCAGTTTGCCCGGGGGAGCTTTCTTT.

This chain joins TRBV4-3 and TRBJ2-5; no definite D call. In germline, CDR1 is LGHNA, CDR2 YSLEER. Trimming shortened V by 0 bases and J by 1 base, and 12 bases separated the two germline ends. The CDR3 has 16 amino acids. The CDR3 reads CASSQDWTATQETQYF. The CDR3 DNA reads TGCGCCAGCAGCCAAGATTGGACGGCAACCCAAGAGACCCAGTACTTC.

This clonotype has only a few counts. The chain carries TRBV14 and TRBJ2-7; the D is unclear. V shed 1 base and J shed 2 bases, with 12 bases lying between them. The germline gives CDR1 SGHDN, CDR2 FVKESK. CDR3 length: 15 amino acids. The CDR3 DNA follows: TGTGCCAGCAGCCAAGCGTCGCCGAAGCCCTACGAGCAGTACTTC. Protein sequence: CASSQASPKPYEQYF. Filled out from reference TRBV14 and TRBJ2-7, the complete variable domain reads EAGVTQFPSHSVIEKGQTVTLRCDPISGHDNLYWYRRVMGKEIKFLLHFVKESKQDESGMPNNRFLAERTGGTYSTLKVQPAELEDSGVYFCASSQASPKPYEQYFGPGTRLTVT.

This clonotype was observed a few times. This chain connects TRBV29-1 to TRBJ2-5; 9 bases map to TRBD2. The CDR3 runs 13 residues. Germline V lookup: CDR1 SQVTM, CDR2 ANQGSEA. J gave up 5 bases and V 7 bases, and 8 bases lay outside the gene matches. CDR3 DNA: TGCAGCGCTGTAGCGGGAGCTGGGGAGACCCAGTACTTC. This sequence encodes CSAVAGAGETQYF.

The chain carries TRBV7-9 and TRBJ2-1; a possible D gene is TRBD1 (5 bases). Germline V gene sequence: CDR1 SEHNR, CDR2 FQNEAQ (reference sequence). There are 13 residues in the CDR3. Trimming cost V 2 bases and J 9 bases, with 11 bases left between them. The DNA of the CDR3 is TGTGCCAGCAGCTTATACAGGAACAGTGAGCAGTTCTTC. This sequence encodes CASSLYRNSEQFF.

This clonotype has a handful of counts. V usage is TRBV5-1 and J usage is TRBJ2-2, with 9 bases lining up with TRBD1. J lost 5 bases, V lost 3 bases, and 5 bases had no gene match. The CDR3 is 15 amino acids. Germline CDR1 and CDR2: SGHRS and YFSETQ. In DNA, the CDR3 is TGCGCCAGCAGCTACGCACAGGGGGCAACCGGGGAGCTGTTTTTT. Translating it yields CASSYAQGATGELFF.

The genes are TRBV6-2 or TRBV6-3 and TRBJ1-2, with unresolved D. Trimming shortened V by 8 bases and J by 4 bases, and 11 bases separated the two germline ends. CDR1 and CDR2 from the germline V gene are MNHEY and SVGEGT. This CDR3 region has 12 residues. The CDR3 region has the DNA TGTGCCAGCGACGGCGGCGGCTATGGCTACACCTTC. As protein: CASDGGGYGYTF.

This clonotype was recorded a few times. The genes are TRBV12-3 or TRBV12-4 and TRBJ1-5; possibly TRBD1 for D (5 bases). The V gene lost 5 bases and the J gene lost 6 bases, with 8 bases spanning the gap. CDR3 length: 12 amino acids. The CDR3 is CASSPGTQPQHF. The CDR3 DNA follows: TGTGCCAGCAGTCCCGGGACTCAGCCCCAGCATTTT.